These 18 T cell receptor beta chains share one sample of origin, sequenced in a study of blood T cell repertoires in COVID-19 (dated by TCRdb to the early 2020s). The library relied on the immunoSEQ multiplex PCR assay. TCRdb carries this immuneACCESS record with in-frame sequences only. Its versions omit some clonotypes, under half of them owing to an unresolved V gene in the studies checked, with the rest unexplained. The sample table contains tens of thousands of clones; only one count was recorded for 91% of them. The leading ten clones occupy less than 9% of the sample. The sample taken for sequencing was peripheral blood. These TCRs come from a man aged 35 to 55 with COVID-19, enrolled during active disease.

The chain uses TRBV4-1 and TRBJ1-6; possible D gene TRBD1, 6 bases. CDR3 length: 18 amino acids. Germline CDR1 MGHRA, CDR2 YSYEKL. Trimming shortened V by 0 bases and J by 4 bases, and 16 bases separated the two germline ends. The CDR3, as DNA: TGCGCCAGCAGCCAAGAAGATGGGGGGGCGGGTTATAATTCACCCCTCCACTTT. It translates to CASSQEDGGAGYNSPLHF.

Concerning this clone: An end of the junction differs from the germline gene, which may be a read error. The chain couples TRBV13 to TRBJ1-1; weak D call: TRBD1 (5 bases). CDR1 and CDR2 from the germline V gene are PRHDT and FYEKMQ (reference sequence). The CDR3 has 13 residues. The CDR3 DNA follows: TGTGCCAGCAGCGTAGGGGTGGGCATTGAAGCTTTCTTT. This sequence encodes CASSVGVGIEAFF.

This sequence joins TRBV3-1 (or the pseudogene TRBV3-2) and TRBJ2-2, with 7 bases that match TRBD1. J lost 1 base, V lost 6 bases, and 2 bases had no gene match. The CDR3 is made up of 14 amino acids. Germline-derived CDR1 and CDR2 are LGHDT and YNNKEL (reference sequence). The CDR3, as DNA: TGTGCCAGCAGACGACAGGGGAACACCGGGGAGCTGTTTTTT. Translation: CASRRQGNTGELFF.

This clone appeared a single time. The chain recombines TRBV9 with TRBJ2-1, with a possible D match to TRBD2 (7 bases). Trimming removed 3 bases from V and 9 bases from J, with 22 bases in between. CDR3 size: 16 residues. Per germline, CDR1 SGDLS and CDR2 YYNGEE. The CDR3 region is CASSETPTAAGAEQFF. The CDR3 coding sequence is TGTGCCAGCAGCGAGACCCCAACAGCCGCGGGGGCTGAGCAGTTCTTC.

The chain employs TRBV30 and TRBJ1-1; no clear D. Germline CDR1 GTSNPN, CDR2 SVGIG (reference sequence). CDR3 size: 11 residues. Trimming removed 4 bases from V and 6 bases from J, with 9 bases in between. CDR3 nucleotides: TGTGCCTGGATTCGCGGGCCTGAAGCTTTCTTT. Translating it yields CAWIRGPEAFF.

The rearrangement joins TRBV19 to TRBJ2-1; possibly TRBD1 for D (5 bases). The ends were cut back, 8 bases at V and 6 bases at J, with 11 bases in the middle. The CDR3 has 12 residues. Germline lookup yields CDR1 LNHDA and CDR2 SQIVND (reference sequence). The CDR3 reads CASGPGFNEQFF. CDR3 bases: TGTGCCAGTGGACCAGGGTTCAATGAGCAGTTCTTC.

This chain links TRBV30 with TRBJ2-7; 7 nucleotides align to TRBD2. After removal of 0 bases from V and 4 bases from J, the junction contained 9 bases not matched to a gene. The CDR3 runs 15 residues. The V gene's germline CDR1 is GTSNPN and CDR2 SVGIG (reference sequence). The CDR3 reads CAWSVTSGGGYEQYF. In DNA, the CDR3 is TGTGCCTGGAGTGTAACCTCAGGCGGGGGATACGAGCAGTACTTC.

The genes are TRBV10-3 and TRBJ1-1; TRBD1 agrees at 11 bases. CDR1 ENHRY and CDR2 SYGVKD come from the germline V gene. V trimming: 2 bases; J trimming: 4 bases; junction bases outside the gene matches: 3. The CDR3 spans 15 residues. Here the CDR3 reads CAISEGGTGGTEAFF. The DNA of the CDR3 is TGTGCCATCAGTGAGGGCGGGACAGGGGGCACTGAAGCTTTCTTT.

The rearrangement uses TRBV4-1 and TRBJ1-6; possible D gene TRBD1, 5 bases. Germline-derived CDR1 and CDR2 are MGHRA and YSYEKL. CDR3 length: 15 residues. V was trimmed by 0 bases and J by 9 bases, leaving 12 bases between them. The CDR3 DNA reads as TGCGCCAGCAGCCAAGAGGGCAGGGCAATTTCACCCCTCCACTTT. This translates into CASSQEGRAISPLHF.

The chain is built from TRBV2 and TRBJ1-1, with a tentative D call TRBD1 (5 bases). Per the germline V gene, CDR1 is SNHLY and CDR2 is FYNNEI. V gave up 4 bases and J gave up 3 bases, with 12 bases separating them. The CDR3 length is 14 residues. For the CDR3, the DNA is TGTGCCAGCAGTGTCCAAGGGGTGGACACTGAAGCTTTCTTT. Encoded protein: CASSVQGVDTEAFF.

The chain joins TRBV3-1 (or the pseudogene TRBV3-2) to TRBJ2-2; 13 bases map to TRBD2. This CDR3 comprises 14 residues. CDR1 and CDR2 from the germline V gene are LGHDT and YNNKEL (reference sequence). V lost 4 bases, J lost 12 bases, and 5 bases stayed unmatched. The CDR3 DNA reads as TGTGCCAGCAGCCGCCGGACTAGCGGGGGCCAGCTGTTTTTT. Translating it yields CASSRRTSGGQLFF.

This clone was seen more than once but under ten times. DNA for the CDR3: TGCGCCAGCAGCCCAGGGGTCCATGCCCAGTACTTC. This sequence encodes CASSPGVHAQYF. The rearrangement uses TRBV5-1 and TRBJ2-5; possible D gene TRBD1, 6 bases. CDR3 length: 12 amino acids. Looked up from germline, CDR1 is SGHRS and CDR2 is YFSETQ. V shed 4 bases and J shed 9 bases, with 13 bases lying between them.

The gene calls are TRBV19 and TRBJ1-5; D may be TRBD1 (5 bases). Germline assignment: CDR1 LNHDA and CDR2 SQIVND (reference sequence). The V end lost 9 bases, the J end lost 0 bases, and 15 bases lay between the germline ends. The CDR3 spans 15 residues. CDR3 sequence reads: CASSRGDYSNQPQHF. The CDR3 DNA reads as TGTGCCAGCAGTCGGGGGGATTATAGCAATCAGCCCCAGCATTTT.

A single count supports this clone. The rearrangement uses TRBV3-1 (or the pseudogene TRBV3-2) and TRBJ2-5; no firm D call. V lost 5 bases to trimming and J lost 4 bases, with 14 bases between them. The CDR3 has 14 residues. Germline lookup yields CDR1 LGHDT and CDR2 YNNKEL (reference sequence). The CDR3 protein is CASSIYGGSETQYF. The CDR3 nucleotides read TGTGCCAGCAGCATTTATGGCGGTTCAGAGACCCAGTACTTC.

The chain carries TRBV9 and TRBJ2-7, with 7 bases matching TRBD2. CDR1 SGDLS and CDR2 YYNGEE come from the germline V gene. The CDR3 spans 15 residues. V dropped 0 bases and J dropped 0; count of bases not matched to a gene: 3. CDR3 amino acids: CASSVGPGGSYEQYF. The DNA of the CDR3 is TGTGCCAGCAGCGTAGGTCCGGGGGGCTCCTACGAGCAGTACTTC.

The genes are TRBV30 and TRBJ2-1, with TRBD1 matching 7 bases. Per the germline V gene, CDR1 is GTSNPN and CDR2 is SVGIG (reference sequence). V trimming: 0 bases; J trimming: 4 bases; junction bases outside the gene matches: 6. This CDR3 is built from 15 residues. Here the CDR3 reads CAWSVPGTAYNEQFF. The CDR3 DNA reads as TGTGCCTGGAGTGTACCTGGGACAGCTTACAATGAGCAGTTCTTC. Full variable domain (outside the CDR3, taken from reference TRBV30 and TRBJ2-1): SQTIHQWPATLVQPVGSPLSLECTVEGTSNPNLYWYRQAAGRGLQLLFYSVGIGQISSEVPQNLSASRPQDRQFILSSKKLLLSDSGFYLCAWSVPGTAYNEQFFGPGTRLTVL.

The V call is TRBV5-4, the J call TRBJ1-1; TRBD1 agrees at 10 bases. V dropped 4 bases and J dropped 0; count of bases not matched to a gene: 9. This CDR3 has 17 amino acids. Germline values: CDR1 SGHNT, CDR2 YYREEE (reference sequence). As DNA, the CDR3 is TGTGCCAGCAGCATTCCGGGACAGGGGACCATGAACACTGAAGCTTTCTTT. Translation gives CASSIPGQGTMNTEAFF.

V is TRBV19 and J is TRBJ2-5; TRBD2 might be the D (6 bases). In germline, CDR1 is LNHDA, CDR2 SQIVND (reference sequence). V gave up 7 bases and J gave up 5 bases, with 23 bases separating them. This CDR3 has 16 amino acids. The CDR3 DNA is TGTGCCAGTAAAGTGGCCACTAGCAAAGAGAGGGAGACCCAGTACTTC. This translates into CASKVATSKERETQYF.